The present entry profiles one T cell receptor beta chain with its context. The table lists this clone with a count of one. Its antigen remains undetermined. No quality values exist for individual bases; no much larger clone is one base distant. The data originate from a study of shared clonotypes between healthy human individuals (dated by TCRdb to 2020 to 2022). In terms of the full investigation: The cohort comprised two women and a few men aged 18 to 49 years. Per donor, leukapheresis produced somewhere between about 0.94 and 9 billion PBMCs. To estimate repertoire size and how much clonotypes are shared between individuals, the study performed deep sequencing of blood TCR repertoires from a few healthy adults. Libraries were prepared and TCR repertoires were sequenced by different laboratories using diverse techniques, in order to increase sequencing depth and limit assay-specific biases.

Results the study describes overall, beyond this receptor: Sampling was limited to blood, and TCR repertoires in tissue likely differ from TCR repertoires in blood. The genetic and exposure-history diversity represented was limited by the small number of donors. Based on pairwise subsampling, the degree of clonotype sharing among donors was expected to be affected by sequencing depth.

Trimming takes 2 bases from V and 2 bases from J, and the germline ends sit 10 bases apart. The CDR3, from cysteine to phenylalanine, totals 14 residues. Only the CDR3 portion is preserved as DNA: 42 bases, with reading frame beginning at the first base. Looking up the germline V gene yields CDR1 KGHSH and CDR2 LQKENI. TCR CDR3 regions were amplified from genomic DNA by multiplex PCR using the deep immunoSEQ assay. Extracted genomic DNA from each cell subset was spread evenly across all wells of several immunoSEQ 96-well plates, with each plate serving as a replicate. For unsorted PBMC, approximately 310 ng genomic DNA, equal to 30,000 or so T cell genomes, was loaded into each replicate PCR. Genomic DNA from unsorted PBMC was sequenced over ten immunoSEQ deep assay plates. The purified libraries were quantified using a Qubit 3.0 fluorometer, sized with a Bioanalyzer 2100, and then quantified again using the KAPA Library Quantification kit. Each immunoSEQ 96-well plate was sequenced on its own single-read 150-cycle Illumina NextSeq 550 flow cell. On the study's bioinformatics: Because the immunoSEQ output included only junctional sequences and no quality scores, the filtering could not be the same as the filtering used for full-length reads. Sequences were annotated with PyIR, a Python wrapper for IgBLAST v1.9, using IMGT germline references to assign V/J genes and CDR3. Reads with weak V/J assignments (E-value above 1e-6), missing CDR3, stop codons, out-of-frame junctions, or ambiguous translated residues were removed. A V3J clonotype was defined by an identical inferred V gene, J gene, and CDR3 amino acid sequence. Percentage overlap between repertoires was calculated by dividing the number of shared unique clonotypes by the size of the smaller repertoire. Richness of each repertoire was evaluated using RTK rarefaction, the Chao1 estimator, and Recon v2.1 estimates of unobserved clonotypes. The table comes from immuneACCESS by way of TCRdb, which keeps in-frame sequences with V and J called. Part of the clones is missing from these tables; in studies checked, under half for an unresolved V gene and the rest for unknown reasons. Clone size and V and J calls were adopted from that table, with D and trimming inferred from the DNA. Across this sample there are approximately 470,000 clones, with about 72% seen only once. 12% of the sample goes to the ten largest clones.

The donors were healthy, HIV-negative adults who had no recently reported acute infections or vaccinations. All donors were Caucasian adults living in Nashville, Tennessee, USA. For unsorted samples, tens of millions of PBMCs were counted, and genomic DNA was extracted using the QIAamp DNA Blood Mini kit. Blood was obtained by leukapheresis, after which PBMCs were separated by Ficoll-Histopaque density gradient centrifugation and cryopreserved in liquid nitrogen vapor phase. This chain joins TRBV18 to TRBJ2-7, and possibly TRBD1, on 5 matching bases. The origin of this receptor is a middle-aged woman in good health. Some clones in this sample may be carry-over from other donors' samples. Sequenced input: PBMCs. The DNA reads TGTGCCAGCTCACCAGAGACAGTTGCCTACGAGCAGTACTTC. Translated, this gives CASSPETVAYEQYF.